The present TCR beta chain was sequenced within a study of early T cells in non-severe SARS-CoV-2 infection. TCRdb reanalysed the 5' RACE reads using MiXCR and keeps one entry per CDR3 protein. The profile shows more than 20,000 distinct CDR3 sequences, 4.5% to 7% of them singletons. Germline V gene data show CDR1 as MNHEY and CDR2 as SVGEGT. The CDR3 runs 14 residues. V shed 0 bases and J shed 7 bases, with 10 bases lying between them. The receptor was isolated from an adult who was a healthcare worker with PCR-confirmed SARS-CoV-2 infection or an uninfected control (not recorded which). The sample comprised whole blood. The chain combines TRBV6-2 or TRBV6-3 with TRBJ1-5, with a tentative D call TRBD1 (6 bases). The CDR3 DNA reads as TGTGCCAGCAGTTACTCCGGGGGCGGGCAGCCCCAGCATTTT. Protein product: CASSYSGGGQPQHF.